Below, one T cell receptor beta chain is given with its context. The CDR3 has 15 amino acids. V gave up 3 bases and J gave up 2 bases, with 15 bases separating them. From germline, CDR1 is DFQATT and CDR2 SNEGSKA (reference sequence). Genomic DNA templated the TCR beta VDJ and CDR3 profiling. TCRdb redid the calling of the reads with MiXCR, one entry per CDR3 protein. The data contain roughly 51,000 distinct CDR3 sequences, around 70% of them singletons. This entry belongs to a study of CD8+CD57+ T cells in acquired aplastic anemia. Across the whole study: Sorted CD4+ and CD8+ cells yielded DNA averaging around 3.2 ug. For CD4+ cells, healthy donors had an average of about 10 million reads.

The chain uses TRBV20-1 and TRBJ2-3, with a tentative D call TRBD2 (5 bases). The sequencing input was sorted CD4+, CD8+, or CD8+CD57+ T cells (not recorded which) from PBMCs. This TCR was recovered from a human donor in good health, serving as a control. CDR3 protein: CSASGRTSNTDTQYF. CDR3 DNA sequence: TGCAGTGCTAGCGGACGAACTAGTAACACAGATACGCAGTATTTT.